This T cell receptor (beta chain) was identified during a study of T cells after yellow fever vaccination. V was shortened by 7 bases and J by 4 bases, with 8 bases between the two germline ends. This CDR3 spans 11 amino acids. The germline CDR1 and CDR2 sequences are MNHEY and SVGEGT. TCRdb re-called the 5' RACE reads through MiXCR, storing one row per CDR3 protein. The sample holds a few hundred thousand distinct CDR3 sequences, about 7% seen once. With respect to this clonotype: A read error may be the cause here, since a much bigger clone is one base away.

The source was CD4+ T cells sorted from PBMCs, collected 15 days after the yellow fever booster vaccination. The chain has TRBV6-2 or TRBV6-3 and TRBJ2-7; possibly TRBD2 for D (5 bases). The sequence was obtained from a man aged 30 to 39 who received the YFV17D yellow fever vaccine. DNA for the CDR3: TGTGCCAGCATGAGGAGGTACGAGCAGTACTTC. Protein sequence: CASMRRYEQYF.